This TCR beta chain was identified in a study of blood T cell repertoires in COVID-19. CDR3 length: 11 residues. The germline V gene encodes CDR1 SGHTA and CDR2 FQGNSA. V shed 4 bases and J shed 11 bases, with 11 bases lying between them. Original analysis: Nucleated cell counts were estimated from reference gene primer amplification. Profiled with immunoSEQ multiplex PCR; TCRdb holds only in-frame clones, not every one. V, J and clone size are those of that table, while D and trimming were read from the DNA. The sample shows 120,000 to 150,000 clones, roughly 84% of them seen only once. The origin of this receptor is a human donor in a cohort sampled during active COVID-19. The chain uses TRBV7-2 and TRBJ1-1, with TRBD1 as a possible D gene (5 bases). Specimen: peripheral blood. CDR3 nucleotide sequence: TGTGCCAGCAGCTCTGGGGCCTGGGCTTTCTTT. Its translation is CASSSGAWAFF.